A selection of T cell receptor beta chains follows, all from one sample in a study of T cell responses to AZD1222 COVID-19 vaccine. The repertoire was sequenced with immunoSEQ multiplex PCR; TCRdb's copy has only in-frame clones and lacks some. The sample includes about 110,000 clones, approximately 90% of them seen just once. The starting material was peripheral blood, obtained 28 days after the second AZD1222 dose. The source of these receptors is an adult who received the AZD1222 COVID-19 vaccine. The CDR3 runs from the conserved cysteine through the conserved F or W. Fields, in order: J gene, clone size, V gene, D gene, CDR3 DNA, CDR3 protein. A D gene is named only where the DNA matches it firmly. The listing skips clone size in some rows; elsewhere it reads once, few, many or a size class.

TRBJ1-1,-,TRBV28,-,TGTGCCAGCAGTTCGATATCTCCGGCGGTTAACACTGAAGCTTTCTTT,CASSSISPAVNTEAFF
TRBJ1-6,-,TRBV5-1,-,TGCGCCAGCAGCTTTGGGGGGGAGAATTCACCCCTCCACTTT,CASSFGGENSPLHF
TRBJ1-5,once,TRBV27,TRBD1,TGTGCCAGCAGCAGACAGGGGTCGGGTCAGCCCCAGCATTTT,CASSRQGSGQPQHF
TRBJ2-7,-,TRBV6-5,-,TGTGCCAGCAGTTCCACAGTAATTATCTACGAGCAGTACTTC,CASSSTVIIYEQYF
TRBJ1-5,-,TRBV4-1,TRBD1,TGCGCCAGCAGCCAAGGTTGGACAGGGGTCGTTAGGCCCCAGCATTTT,CASSQGWTGVVRPQHF
TRBJ2-3,-,TRBV7-2,-,TGTGCCAGCAGCCCCAACCTTGTCTCTGGGGATACGCAGTATTTT,CASSPNLVSGDTQYF
TRBJ1-2,-,TRBV6-5,-,TGTGCCAGCAGTTACTCGAACACAGCTAACTATGGCTACACCTTC,CASSYSNTANYGYTF
TRBJ1-4,-,TRBV9,-,TGTGCCAGCAGCGAGTGGGGGGCGACTAATGAAAAACTGTTTTTT,CASSEWGATNEKLFF
TRBJ1-2,-,TRBV19,-,TGTGCCAGTAGTATCGGGAGACATCAAGCTAACTATGGCTACACCTTC,CASSIGRHQANYGYTF
TRBJ2-7,-,TRBV19,-,TGTGCCACACACTCAGGGACCTACGAGCAGTACTTC,CATHSGTYEQYF
TRBJ2-1,-,TRBV4-1,-,TGCGCCAGCAGCCAAGATCTTTTGGTCAATGAGCAGTTCTTC,CASSQDLLVNEQFF
TRBJ1-5,-,TRBV28,-,TGTGCCAGCAGTTTCATGGGGGTTAGCAATCAGCCCCAGCATTTT,CASSFMGVSNQPQHF
TRBJ1-5,-,TRBV24-1,-,TGTGCCACCAGTGATGGGGTAGATAGCAATCAGCCCCAGCATTTT,CATSDGVDSNQPQHF
TRBJ1-2,-,TRBV28,-,TGTGCCAGCAGTTTACTGGTTGGCGGGGCTGGCTACACCTTC,CASSLLVGGAGYTF
TRBJ2-5,once,TRBV6-7,-,TGTGCCAGCAGTCCCTGGACAGCCGGGGTAGAGACCCAGTACTTC,CASSPWTAGVETQYF
TRBJ1-1,-,TRBV5-1,-,TGCGCCAGCAGCTTGAGTACAGCGAACACTGAAGCTTTCTTT,CASSLSTANTEAFF
TRBJ2-1,-,TRBV5-1,-,TGCGCCAGCAGCTTTGAGGGTCGGAGCTCCTACAATGAGCAGTTCTTC,CASSFEGRSSYNEQFF
TRBJ1-5,-,TRBV18,-,TGTGCCAGCTCACCAGGTGCCGGTAATAGCATTGAGCCCCAGCATTTT,CASSPGAGNSIEPQHF
TRBJ2-7,-,TRBV5-4,-,TGTGCCAGCAGCGAACCGGAGGGCCGGCAGTACTTC,CASSEPEGRQYF
TRBJ1-5,-,TRBV19,TRBD1,TGTGCCAGTAGTATAGTGGGGACAGTTTTCAATCAGCCCCAGCATTTT,CASSIVGTVFNQPQHF
TRBJ1-5,-,TRBV6-1,-,TGTGCCAGCAGTGAATGGTTGCAGGCGACTAATCAGCCCCAGCATTTT,CASSEWLQATNQPQHF
TRBJ1-1,-,TRBV5-4,TRBD1,TGTGCCAGCAGTCCTACCGGGACAGTGAACACTGAAGCTTTCTTT,CASSPTGTVNTEAFF
TRBJ1-2,-,TRBV3-1/TRBV3-2,TRBD1,TGTGCCAGCACCCCTACTGGGACAGGGGTTAACTATGGCTACACCTTC,CASTPTGTGVNYGYTF
TRBJ2-7,-,TRBV7-2,-,TGTGCCAGCAGACCCAGCGTCCCGTTAGCCTACGAGCAGTACTTC,CASRPSVPLAYEQYF
TRBJ2-7,-,TRBV6-2/TRBV6-3,-,TGTGCCAGCAGTTACTCAGGCGTCGCCTACGAGCAGTACTTC,CASSYSGVAYEQYF
TRBJ1-2,-,TRBV28,-,TGTGCCAGCGGCTCGCGGTTAGCTAACTATGGCTACACCTTC,CASGSRLANYGYTF
TRBJ2-4,-,TRBV5-8,-,TGTGCCAGCAGCCCAACAGGGGCCAAAAACATTCAGTACTTC,CASSPTGAKNIQYF
TRBJ1-2,-,TRBV10-3,-,TGTGCCATCAGTGAGTTAGGGGGGGAGAACTATGGCTACACCTTC,CAISELGGENYGYTF
TRBJ1-2,once,TRBV24-1,-,TGTGCCACCAGTGATTTGGGGAAGAACTATGGCTACACCTTC,CATSDLGKNYGYTF
TRBJ1-4,-,TRBV5-1,-,TGCGCCAGCAGCCCGGAGACGGACCCATCTTCCGAAAAACTGTTTTTT,CASSPETDPSSEKLFF
TRBJ1-4,-,TRBV7-6,TRBD1,TGTGCCAGCAGCCTAGCCCAGGGGGAGAATGAAAAACTGTTTTTT,CASSLAQGENEKLFF
TRBJ1-2,-,TRBV7-9,-,TGTGCCAGCAGCTTATCAGGCAGCTATGGCTACACCTTC,CASSLSGSYGYTF
TRBJ2-4,-,TRBV10-3,-,TGTGCCATCAGTGATAGCCGAGCCAAAAACATTCAGTACTTC,CAISDSRAKNIQYF
TRBJ1-5,once,TRBV4-1,-,TGCGCCAGCAGCCAACGACATAGTAGCAATCAGCCCCAGCATTTT,CASSQRHSSNQPQHF
TRBJ1-2,few,TRBV5-1,TRBD1,TGCGCCAGCAGCCCCCGGGACAGATCATATGGCTACACCTTC,CASSPRDRSYGYTF
TRBJ1-1,-,TRBV12-5,-,TGTGCTAGTGGCCAGCTTGCGAGGAACACTGAAGCTTTCTTT,CASGQLARNTEAFF
TRBJ2-7,once,TRBV5-1,-,TGCGCCAGCAGCCCGCGAGGGCACGAGCAGTACTTC,CASSPRGHEQYF
TRBJ1-2,few,TRBV3-1/TRBV3-2,TRBD1,TGTGCCAGCAGCCAGGGGACAGGGGTGTATGGCTACACCTTC,CASSQGTGVYGYTF
TRBJ1-5,-,TRBV4-1,TRBD1,TGCGCCAGCAGCCAAGAGGTGCCAGGGGGACCCGGGAGCAATCAGCCCCAGCATTTT,CASSQEVPGGPGSNQPQHF
TRBJ2-1,once,TRBV7-9,-,TGTGCCAGCAGCTTAGTTGCAGGGTCCTACAATGAGCAGTTCTTC,CASSLVAGSYNEQFF
TRBJ1-6,-,TRBV3-1/TRBV3-2,-,TGTGCCAGCAGCCAGGGTCAGGGATGGTCACCCCTCCACTTT,CASSQGQGWSPLHF
TRBJ1-1,-,TRBV6-5,-,TGTGCCAGCAGTTACTCGCAGGGGATGATGACTGAAGCTTTCTTT,CASSYSQGMMTEAFF
TRBJ2-7,-,TRBV6-4,-,TGTGCCTCGCGCTGGGTCCACGAGCAGTACTTC,CASRWVHEQYF
TRBJ1-4,-,TRBV28,-,TGTGCCAGCAGTTTGGCAGGGGCGGCTAATGAAAAACTGTTTTTT,CASSLAGAANEKLFF
TRBJ2-7,-,TRBV7-8,TRBD2,TGTGCCAGCAGCTTAGCGGGACTAGCGGGCTCCTACGAGCAGTACTTC,CASSLAGLAGSYEQYF
TRBJ1-3,-,TRBV28,TRBD1,TGTGCCAGCAGTTTACCCGGGACAGGCTCACTTTACTCTGGAAACACCATATATTTT,CASSLPGTGSLYSGNTIYF
TRBJ2-3,-,TRBV7-9,TRBD1,TGTGCCAGCAGCTTAGTCAGTGACAGGGGGACAGATACGCAGTATTTT,CASSLVSDRGTDTQYF
TRBJ1-2,-,TRBV5-1,-,TGCGCCAGCAGCTTGACAGGTCCTTTGCTCTACTTC,CASSLTGPLLYF
TRBJ2-2,-,TRBV6-5,-,TGTGCCAGCAGTTACTCGAAGTCAACCGGGGAGCTGTTTTTT,CASSYSKSTGELFF
TRBJ2-2,-,TRBV5-1,TRBD1,TGCGCCAGCCGGACAGGGTTCACCGGGGAGCTGTTTTTT,CASRTGFTGELFF
TRBJ2-5,-,TRBV11-2,-,TGTGCCAGCAGCTTTCTAGGGGCGGGACAAGAGACCCAGTACTTC,CASSFLGAGQETQYF
TRBJ1-4,-,TRBV18,TRBD1,TGTGCCAGCTCACCCCGGACAGGGGGAGATGAAAAACTGTTTTTT,CASSPRTGGDEKLFF